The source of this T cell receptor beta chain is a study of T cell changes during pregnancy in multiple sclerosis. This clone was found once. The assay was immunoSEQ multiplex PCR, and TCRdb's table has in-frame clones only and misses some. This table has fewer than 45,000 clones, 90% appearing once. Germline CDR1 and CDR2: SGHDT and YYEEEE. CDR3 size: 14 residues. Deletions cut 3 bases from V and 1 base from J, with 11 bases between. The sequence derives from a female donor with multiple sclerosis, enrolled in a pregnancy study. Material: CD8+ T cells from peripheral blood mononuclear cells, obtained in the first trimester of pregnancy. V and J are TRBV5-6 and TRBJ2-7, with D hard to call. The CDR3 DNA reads TGTGCCAGCAGCTCCCCCTCGACATCCTACGAGCAGTACTTC. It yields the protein CASSSPSTSYEQYF.